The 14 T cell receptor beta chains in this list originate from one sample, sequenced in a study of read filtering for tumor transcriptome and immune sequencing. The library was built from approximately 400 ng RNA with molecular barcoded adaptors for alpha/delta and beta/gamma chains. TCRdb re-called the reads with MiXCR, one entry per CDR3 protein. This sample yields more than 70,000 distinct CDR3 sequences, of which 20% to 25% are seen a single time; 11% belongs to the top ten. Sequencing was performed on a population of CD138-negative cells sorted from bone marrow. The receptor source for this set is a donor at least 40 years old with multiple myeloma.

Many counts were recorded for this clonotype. The CDR3 region has the DNA TGCAGTGCTAGAGATAGAGGCGGGAGGGCGAGGGCCAAAAACATTCAGTACTTC. This encodes CSARDRGGRARAKNIQYF. J is TRBJ2-4 and V is TRBV20-1; 9 nucleotides match TRBD2. This CDR3 comprises 18 residues. CDR1 and CDR2 from the germline V gene are DFQATT and SNEGSKA (reference sequence). Losses at the gene ends were 0 bases for V and 1 base for J; bases not matched to a gene: 10.

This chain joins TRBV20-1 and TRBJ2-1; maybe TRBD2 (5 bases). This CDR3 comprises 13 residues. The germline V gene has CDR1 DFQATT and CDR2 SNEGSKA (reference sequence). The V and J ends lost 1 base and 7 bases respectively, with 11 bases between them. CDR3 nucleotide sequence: TGCAGTGCTAGAGGGGTCGGGAAAAATGAGCAGTTCTTC. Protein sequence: CSARGVGKNEQFF.

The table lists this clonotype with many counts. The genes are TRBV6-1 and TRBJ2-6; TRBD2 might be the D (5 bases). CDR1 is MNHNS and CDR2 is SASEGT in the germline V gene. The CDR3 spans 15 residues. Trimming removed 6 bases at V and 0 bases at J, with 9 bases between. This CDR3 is CASRGGGSGANVLTF. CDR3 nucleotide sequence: TGTGCCAGCAGGGGTGGAGGCTCTGGGGCCAACGTCCTGACTTTC.

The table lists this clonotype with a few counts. This CDR3 reads CASSNHKGNTEAFF. In DNA, the CDR3 is TGTGCCAGCAGCAACCACAAGGGGAACACTGAAGCTTTCTTT. The chain carries TRBV7-9 and TRBJ1-1; D uncertain. Looked up from germline, CDR1 is SEHNR and CDR2 is FQNEAQ (reference sequence). The CDR3 loop spans 14 amino acids. The V end was cut by 5 bases, the J end by 1 base, with 11 bases between.

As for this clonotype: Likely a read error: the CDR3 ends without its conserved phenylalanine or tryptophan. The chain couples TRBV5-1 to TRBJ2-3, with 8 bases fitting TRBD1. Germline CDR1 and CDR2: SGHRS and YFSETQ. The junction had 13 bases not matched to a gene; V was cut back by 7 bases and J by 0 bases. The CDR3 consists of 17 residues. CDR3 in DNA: TGCGCCAGCTCGGCACGGGACAGGCGAATTAGCACAGATACGCAGTATTCT. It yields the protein CASSARDRRISTDTQYS.

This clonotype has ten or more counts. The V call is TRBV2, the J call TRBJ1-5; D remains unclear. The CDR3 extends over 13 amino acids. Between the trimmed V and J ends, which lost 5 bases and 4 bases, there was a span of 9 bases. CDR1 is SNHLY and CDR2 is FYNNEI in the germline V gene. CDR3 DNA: TGTGCCAGCAGTAGGTTAGGGAATCAGCCCCAGCATTTT. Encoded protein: CASSRLGNQPQHF.

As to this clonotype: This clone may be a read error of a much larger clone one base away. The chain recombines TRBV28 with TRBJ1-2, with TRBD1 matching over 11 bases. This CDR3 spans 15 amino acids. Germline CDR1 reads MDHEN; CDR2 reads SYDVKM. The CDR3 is CASSNRDRGNYGYAF. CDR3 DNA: TGTGCCAGCAGTAACCGGGACAGGGGGAACTATGGCTACGCCTTC.

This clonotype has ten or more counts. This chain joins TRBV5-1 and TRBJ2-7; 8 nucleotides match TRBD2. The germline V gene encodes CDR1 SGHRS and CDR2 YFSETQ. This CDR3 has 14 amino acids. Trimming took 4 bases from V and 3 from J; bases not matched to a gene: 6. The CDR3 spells CASSVSGTNYEQYF. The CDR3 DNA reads TGCGCCAGCAGCGTTAGCGGGACTAACTACGAGCAGTACTTC.

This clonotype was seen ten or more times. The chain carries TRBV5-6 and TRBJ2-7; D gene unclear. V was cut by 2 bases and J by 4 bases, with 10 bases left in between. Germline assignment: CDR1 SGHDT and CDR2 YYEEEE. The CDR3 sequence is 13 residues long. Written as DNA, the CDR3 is TGTGCCAGCAGCTTCACTTTCGCGTACGAGCAGTACTTC. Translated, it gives CASSFTFAYEQYF.

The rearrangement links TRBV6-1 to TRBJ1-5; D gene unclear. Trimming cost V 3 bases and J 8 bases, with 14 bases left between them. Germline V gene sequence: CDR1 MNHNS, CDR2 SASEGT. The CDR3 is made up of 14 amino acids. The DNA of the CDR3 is TGTGCCAGCAGTGAGTCGCGTTGGGATGAGCCCCAGCATTTT. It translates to CASSESRWDEPQHF.

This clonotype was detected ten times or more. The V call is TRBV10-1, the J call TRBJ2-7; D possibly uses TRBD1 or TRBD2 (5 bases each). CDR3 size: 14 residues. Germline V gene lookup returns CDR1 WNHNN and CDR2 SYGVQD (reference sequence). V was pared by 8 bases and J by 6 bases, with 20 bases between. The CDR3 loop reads CASGYGASPAEQYF. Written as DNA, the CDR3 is TGCGCCAGCGGGTACGGGGCTAGTCCGGCCGAGCAGTACTTC.

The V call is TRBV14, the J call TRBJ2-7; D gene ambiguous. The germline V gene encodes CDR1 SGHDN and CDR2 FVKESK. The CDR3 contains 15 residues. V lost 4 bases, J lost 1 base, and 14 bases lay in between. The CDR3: CASSRDGILSYEQYF. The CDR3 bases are TGTGCCAGCAGCCGAGATGGGATACTATCCTACGAGCAGTACTTC.

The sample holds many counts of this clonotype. Here the CDR3 DNA reads TGCAGCGCCGGATGGAGGGGCACAGATACGCAGTATTTT. Its translation: CSAGWRGTDTQYF. This chain joins TRBV29-1 and TRBJ2-3; tentative D call: TRBD2 (6 bases). The V gene's germline CDR1 is SQVTM and CDR2 ANQGSEA. This CDR3 has 13 amino acids. The V end lost 7 bases, the J end lost 1 base, and 12 bases lay between the germline ends.

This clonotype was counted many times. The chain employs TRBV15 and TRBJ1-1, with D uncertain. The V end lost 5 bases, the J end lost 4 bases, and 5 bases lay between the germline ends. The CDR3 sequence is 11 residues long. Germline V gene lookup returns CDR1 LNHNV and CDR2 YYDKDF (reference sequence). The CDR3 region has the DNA TGTGCCACCAGCTCGAGCACTGAAGCTTTCTTT. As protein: CATSSSTEAFF.